These 21 T cell receptor beta chains were sequenced from one sample in a study of read filtering for tumor transcriptome and immune sequencing. Molecular barcoded adaptors covering alpha/delta and beta/gamma chains were used on around 400 ng RNA. TCRdb analysed the reads with MiXCR anew, one entry per CDR3 protein. Altogether approximately 150,000 distinct CDR3 sequences are present, about 13% being singletons, with the ten largest covering just under 8.5%. The sequenced material came from a population of CD138-negative cells sorted from bone marrow. The receptors derive from a donor at least 40 years old with multiple myeloma.

This clonotype was found many times. The chain recombines TRBV12-3 or TRBV12-4 with TRBJ2-7, with D tentatively TRBD2 (5 bases). V lost 5 bases and J lost 4, with 6 bases in between. This CDR3 has 11 amino acids. CDR3: CASSRRYEQYF. CDR3 DNA: TGTGCCAGCAGTCGGAGGTACGAGCAGTACTTC.

Comment on this clonotype: A read error may be the cause here, since a much bigger clone is one base away. The chain combines TRBV10-2 with TRBJ2-7, with D possibly called TRBD1 or TRBD2 (5 bases each). The V and J ends lost 7 bases and 6 bases respectively, with 19 bases between them. The CDR3 has 14 residues. CDR1 and CDR2 (germline): WSHSY, SAAADI. The CDR3 DNA follows: TGCGCCAGCACTAAACAGGTGGACTCGGGCGAGCAGTACTTC. This sequence encodes CASTKQVDSGEQYF.

At least ten counts were recorded for this clonotype. V usage is TRBV19 and J usage is TRBJ1-5, with D perhaps matching TRBD1 (6 bases). Looked up from germline, CDR1 is LNHDA and CDR2 is SQIVND (reference sequence). The CDR3 consists of 15 residues. The V gene lost 5 bases and the J gene lost 1 base, with 12 bases spanning the gap. CDR3 amino acids: CASSFRGTSNQPQHF. CDR3 coding DNA: TGTGCCAGTAGTTTCAGGGGAACGAGCAATCAGCCCCAGCATTTT.

This clonotype was counted many times. The chain employs TRBV4-1 and TRBJ1-4; D remains ambiguous. This CDR3 has 13 amino acids. With 1 base removed from V and 9 bases from J, the gap between germline ends came to 9 bases. The germline CDR1 and CDR2 sequences are MGHRA and YSYEKL. The CDR3 nucleotides read TGCGCCAGCAGCCAAGGTGGAGGGAAAAAACTGTTTTTT. Its protein is CASSQGGGKKLFF.

This clonotype has ten or more counts. The V and J genes are TRBV11-1 and TRBJ2-1; no clear D gene. Germline lookup yields CDR1 SGHAT and CDR2 FQDESV (reference sequence). The length of the CDR3 is 15 residues. Deletions cut 1 base from V and 1 base from J, with 8 bases between. DNA of the CDR3: TGTGCCAGCAGCTTAGAGGTGCGGTCCTACAATGAGCAGTTCTTC. It codes for CASSLEVRSYNEQFF.

This clonotype was counted ten times or more. This rearrangement joins TRBV29-1 to TRBJ1-1, with 8 bases lining up with TRBD1. Germline V gene data show CDR1 as SQVTM and CDR2 as ANQGSEA. V shed 7 bases, J shed 1 base, and the junction held 11 bases outside the gene matches. The CDR3 has 15 residues. The CDR3 here is CSANGQGGWNTEAFF. The CDR3 DNA reads TGCAGCGCCAACGGACAGGGAGGGTGGAACACTGAAGCTTTCTTT.

This clonotype has at least ten counts. This chain links TRBV6-2 or TRBV6-3 with TRBJ1-1; D gene ambiguous. CDR1 is MNHEY, CDR2 SVGEGT, per germline. The CDR3 runs to 14 residues. Trimming cost V 2 bases and J 0 bases, with 7 bases left between them. The chain's CDR3 is CASSYRTVNTEAFF. CDR3 DNA sequence: TGTGCCAGCAGTTACCGTACAGTGAACACTGAAGCTTTCTTT.

This chain links TRBV29-1 with TRBJ1-3; TRBD1 agrees at 8 bases. CDR3 length: 13 amino acids. Germline loops: CDR1 SQVTM, CDR2 ANQGSEA. V lost 6 bases, J lost 4 bases, and 5 bases stayed unmatched. For the CDR3, the DNA is TGCAGCGTCATGACAGGGGTAGGAAACACCATATATTTT. Translation: CSVMTGVGNTIYF.

This clonotype occurred many times. This chain uses TRBV27 with TRBJ2-1; D may be TRBD1 (5 bases). Germline lookup yields CDR1 MNHEY and CDR2 SMNVEV (reference sequence). The CDR3 covers 13 residues. Trimming removed 5 bases from V and 1 base from J, with 6 bases in between. The CDR3 reads CASSAGSYNEQFF. CDR3 in DNA: TGTGCCAGCAGTGCAGGGTCCTACAATGAGCAGTTCTTC.

The table lists this clonotype with a few counts. The chain is built from TRBV12-3 or TRBV12-4 and TRBJ2-3; 7 positions match TRBD2. Trimming cost V 5 bases and J 5 bases; bases outside gene matches: 10. This CDR3 is 15 amino acids long. The CDR3 is CASSTQSGKGDTQYF. In nucleotides, the CDR3 is TGTGCCAGCAGTACCCAAAGCGGGAAGGGAGATACGCAGTATTTT.

This clonotype showed up many times. The chain employs TRBV5-1 and TRBJ2-2; D assignment may be TRBD1 or TRBD2 (5 bases each). The CDR3 loop spans 14 amino acids. Looked up from germline, CDR1 is SGHRS and CDR2 is YFSETQ. Trimming took off 0 bases at V and 6 bases at J, with 9 bases between the two ends. The CDR3 protein is CASSLARGAGELFF. The DNA of the CDR3 is TGCGCCAGCAGCTTGGCCAGAGGGGCCGGGGAGCTGTTTTTT.

This clonotype showed up many times. The V and J genes are TRBV24-1 and TRBJ2-1; the match to TRBD1 covers 10 bases. This CDR3 has 16 residues. With V trimmed by 4 bases and J by 10 bases, 12 bases remained unmatched. In germline, CDR1 is KGHDR, CDR2 SFDVKD. CDR3 residues: CATSDAGQGSFKEQFF. CDR3 DNA: TGTGCCACCAGTGACGCGGGACAGGGGAGCTTTAAGGAGCAGTTCTTC.

This clonotype was counted at least ten times. The chain employs TRBV15 and TRBJ1-5; D possibly corresponds to TRBD1 (6 bases). Germline CDR1 LNHNV, CDR2 YYDKDF (reference sequence). The length of the CDR3 is 15 residues. V shed 1 base and J shed 0 bases, with 7 bases lying between them. The CDR3 is CATSRVGGSNQPQHF. CDR3 nucleotide sequence: TGTGCCACCAGCAGAGTAGGGGGTAGCAATCAGCCCCAGCATTTT.

The chain carries TRBV6-2 or TRBV6-3 and TRBJ2-5; D ambiguous. V lost 3 bases and J lost 2, with 10 bases in between. The length of the CDR3 is 14 residues. Germline CDR1 is MNHEY and CDR2 is SVGEGT. CDR3 in amino acids: CASSYWTTQETQYF. The DNA for the CDR3 is TGTGCCAGCAGTTATTGGACGACTCAAGAGACCCAGTACTTC.

This clonotype was detected many times. V is TRBV11-2 and J is TRBJ1-1, with 12 positions matching TRBD1. Germline loops: CDR1 SGHAT, CDR2 FQNNGV. The length of the CDR3 is 14 residues. V shed 5 bases, J shed 10 bases, and the junction held 8 bases outside the gene matches. The CDR3 here is CASSLGQGAIGAFF. The CDR3, as DNA: TGTGCCAGCAGCCTGGGACAGGGGGCTATCGGAGCTTTCTTT.

This clonotype has ten or more counts. The genes are TRBV27 and TRBJ2-7; TRBD1 aligns across 8 bases. V lost 6 bases, J lost 6 bases, and 16 bases stayed unmatched. Germline V lookup: CDR1 MNHEY, CDR2 SMNVEV (reference sequence). This CDR3 is built from 16 residues. The CDR3 region is CASSPRRTGFPFEQYF. In nucleotides, the CDR3 is TGTGCCAGCAGCCCGAGAAGGACAGGGTTTCCCTTCGAGCAGTACTTC.

This clonotype has ten or more counts. V usage is TRBV4-3 and J usage is TRBJ2-3; the match to TRBD2 covers 8 bases. CDR1 is LGHNA, CDR2 YSLEER, per germline. The CDR3 spans 16 residues. The J segment lost 4 bases and the V segment lost 0 bases, leaving 6 bases of the junction unmatched. In DNA form, the CDR3 reads TGCGCCAGCAGCCAAGACGGGAGGGCCGGCCCAGATACGCAGTATTTT. It encodes CASSQDGRAGPDTQYF.

This clonotype was detected ten times or more. This chain connects TRBV2 to TRBJ2-2, with a weak D call TRBD1 (6 bases). V shed 6 bases and J shed 2 bases, with 19 bases lying between them. The CDR3 length is 17 residues. Germline CDR1 SNHLY, CDR2 FYNNEI. The CDR3 loop reads CASRPKARDTNTGELFF. In DNA form, the CDR3 reads TGTGCCAGCAGGCCCAAGGCCCGGGACACCAACACCGGGGAGCTGTTTTTT.

The table lists this clonotype with a few counts. V is TRBV6-2 or TRBV6-3 and J is TRBJ2-1; 13 bases line up with TRBD2. Unmatched junction bases numbered 21, after V lost 6 bases and J lost 10 bases. In germline, CDR1 is MNHEY, CDR2 SVGEGT. The CDR3 spans 19 residues. CDR3 DNA: TGTGCCAGCAGAGAAATGCCGGGACTAGCGGGAATCCGTGATAGAGAGCAGTTCTTC. The encoded protein is CASREMPGLAGIRDREQFF.

This clonotype was seen many times. The chain has TRBV27 and TRBJ2-5, with 12 bases fitting TRBD2. In germline, CDR1 is MNHEY, CDR2 SMNVEV (reference sequence). The CDR3 consists of 22 residues. V lost 2 bases and J lost 4; bases outside the gene matches: 23. The CDR3 loop is CASSLSLLTSGSIPPQLETQYF. The CDR3 DNA follows: TGTGCCAGCAGTTTAAGCCTTCTGACTAGCGGGAGTATCCCTCCCCAATTAGAGACCCAGTACTTC.

With regard to this clonotype: A much larger clone sits a single nucleotide away, making a read error possible. J is TRBJ2-2 and V is TRBV29-1, with 9 bases identical to TRBD2. CDR3 length equals 15 residues. Trimming removed 1 base from V and 6 bases from J; junction bases left unmatched: 6. CDR1 and CDR2 from the germline V gene are SQVTM and ANQGSEA. For the CDR3, the DNA is TGCAGCGTTGAAGCCCCACGCGGGAGGGCCGGGGAGCTGTTTTTT. Translated: CSVEAPRGRAGELFF.